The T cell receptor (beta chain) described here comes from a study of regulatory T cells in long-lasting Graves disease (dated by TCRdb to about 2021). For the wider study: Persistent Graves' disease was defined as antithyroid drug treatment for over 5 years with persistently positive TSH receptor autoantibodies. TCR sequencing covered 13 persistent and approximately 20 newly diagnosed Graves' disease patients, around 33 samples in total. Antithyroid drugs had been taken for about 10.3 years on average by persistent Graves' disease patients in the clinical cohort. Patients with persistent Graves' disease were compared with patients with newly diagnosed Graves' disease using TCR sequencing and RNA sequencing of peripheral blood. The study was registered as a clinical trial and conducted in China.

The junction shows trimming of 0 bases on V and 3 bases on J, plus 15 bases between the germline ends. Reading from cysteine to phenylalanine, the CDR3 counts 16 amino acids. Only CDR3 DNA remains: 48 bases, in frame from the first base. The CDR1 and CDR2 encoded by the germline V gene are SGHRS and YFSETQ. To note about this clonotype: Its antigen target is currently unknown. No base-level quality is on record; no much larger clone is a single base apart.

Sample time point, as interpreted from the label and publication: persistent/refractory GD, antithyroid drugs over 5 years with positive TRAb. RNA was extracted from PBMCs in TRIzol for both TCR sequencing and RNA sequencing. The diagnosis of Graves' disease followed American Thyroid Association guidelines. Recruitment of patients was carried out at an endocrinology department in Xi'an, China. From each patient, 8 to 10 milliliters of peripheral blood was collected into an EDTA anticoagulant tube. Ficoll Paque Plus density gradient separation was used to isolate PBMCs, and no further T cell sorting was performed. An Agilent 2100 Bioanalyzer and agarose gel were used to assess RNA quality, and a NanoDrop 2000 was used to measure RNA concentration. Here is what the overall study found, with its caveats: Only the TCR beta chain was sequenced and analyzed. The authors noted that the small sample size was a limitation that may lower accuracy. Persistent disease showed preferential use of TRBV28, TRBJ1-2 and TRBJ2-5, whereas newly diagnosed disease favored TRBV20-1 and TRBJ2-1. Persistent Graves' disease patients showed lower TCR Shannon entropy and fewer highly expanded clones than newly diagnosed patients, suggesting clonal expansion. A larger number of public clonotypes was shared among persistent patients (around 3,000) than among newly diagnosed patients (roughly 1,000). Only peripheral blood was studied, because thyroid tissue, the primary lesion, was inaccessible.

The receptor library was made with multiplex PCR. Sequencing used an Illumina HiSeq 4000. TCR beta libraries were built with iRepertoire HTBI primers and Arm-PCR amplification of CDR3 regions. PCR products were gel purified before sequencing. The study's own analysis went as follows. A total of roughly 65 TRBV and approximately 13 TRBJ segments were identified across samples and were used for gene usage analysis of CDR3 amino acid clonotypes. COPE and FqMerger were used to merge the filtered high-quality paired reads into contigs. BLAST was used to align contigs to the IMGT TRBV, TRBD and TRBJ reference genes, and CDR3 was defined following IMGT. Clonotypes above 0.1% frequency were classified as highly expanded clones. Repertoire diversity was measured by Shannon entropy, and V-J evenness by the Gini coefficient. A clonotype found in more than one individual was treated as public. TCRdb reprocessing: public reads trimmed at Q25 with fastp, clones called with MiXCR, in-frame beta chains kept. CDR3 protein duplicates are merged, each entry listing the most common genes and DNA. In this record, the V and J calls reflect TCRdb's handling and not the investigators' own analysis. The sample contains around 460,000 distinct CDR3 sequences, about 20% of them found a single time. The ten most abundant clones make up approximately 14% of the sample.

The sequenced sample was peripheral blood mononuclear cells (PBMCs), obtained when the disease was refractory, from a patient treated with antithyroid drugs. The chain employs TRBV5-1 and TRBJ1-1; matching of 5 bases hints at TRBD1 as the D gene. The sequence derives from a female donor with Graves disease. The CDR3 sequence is CASSLVRGVRDTEAFF. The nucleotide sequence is TGCGCCAGCAGCTTGGTGCGAGGGGTCAGGGACACTGAAGCTTTCTTT.